This T cell receptor (beta chain) was captured by sequencing in a study of shared clonotypes between healthy human individuals. Profiling relied on immunoSEQ multiplex PCR, and the TCRdb table lists in-frame clones only, not all of them. The sample lists 2,100,000 or so clones, approximately 96% seen once, with around 0.13% in the top ten. Trimming took 6 bases from V and 8 from J, leaving 16 bases between them. The CDR3 contains 13 residues. From germline, CDR1 is MNHEY and CDR2 SVGAGI. The specimen was naive CD4+ T cells sorted from blood. As to subset: CD45RA+ positively selected. The receptor was isolated from a man aged 18 to 30 in good health. The chain joins TRBV6-5 to TRBJ1-2, with D possibly being TRBD1 (5 bases). The CDR3 reads CASRLRDSGGYTF. The CDR3 DNA is TGTGCCAGCAGGCTACGGGACTCAGGAGGCTACACCTTC.